The entry below gives a single TCR beta chain sequence along with its context. Antigen specificity is unknown. This sample includes further DNA sequences coding for the same CDR3. The repertoire was sequenced with immunoSEQ multiplex PCR; TCRdb's copy has only in-frame clones and lacks some. The sample comprises roughly 150,000 clones, roughly nine tenths of which are singletons, and approximately 0.98% rests with the top ten. Germline CDR1 and CDR2: SGDLS and YYNGEE. The CDR3 loop spans 14 amino acids. Trimming took off 0 bases at V and 4 bases at J, with 10 bases between the two ends. This sample stems from a study of T cell responses to AZD1222 COVID-19 vaccine. The study, taken as a whole, reports: Only five to seven AZD1222 recipients were seropositive at baseline. Every sample of the repertoires postdated the peak T cell response. Regions 160-218 and 743-854 dominated among vaccine-associated CD4 TCRs spanning spike. Donors were chiefly white British, with a greater number of females, and clonal diversity was perhaps underestimated.

Material: peripheral blood, obtained 28 days after the second AZD1222 dose. This TCR derives from an adult who received the AZD1222 COVID-19 vaccine. The genes are TRBV9 and TRBJ2-5; maybe TRBD2 (5 bases). Written as DNA, the CDR3 is TGTGCCAGCAGCGTAGGGATGGCGGGAGAGACCCAGTACTTC. Protein: CASSVGMAGETQYF.